This TCR beta chain was sequenced in a study of blood T cell repertoires in COVID-19. Study-wide context: COVID-19 samples, acute and convalescent, were from the United States, Italy and Spain.

The CDR3 sequence is 13 residues long. V was shortened by 5 bases and J by 3 bases, with 11 bases between the two germline ends. The germline V gene has CDR1 SGHTA and CDR2 FQGNSA. Per the authors' pipeline: How many nucleated cells were present was estimated from reference gene primer amplification. Using immunoSEQ multiplex PCR, the repertoire was profiled, and TCRdb retains in-frame clones only, with some absent. D and trimming come from the DNA, and the V and J calls and clone size come from that table. The repertoire holds 200,000 to 300,000 clones, with about 80% as singletons. Source material: peripheral blood. V and J are TRBV7-2 and TRBJ2-7; D not certain. The TCR comes from an elderly woman with acute or convalescent COVID-19. This CDR3 reads CASSRVRGYEQYF. In DNA form, the CDR3 reads TGTGCCAGCAGCCGGGTCCGCGGCTACGAGCAGTACTTC.